The source of this T cell receptor beta chain is a study of blood T cell repertoires in COVID-19. About the research overall: Specimens from acute and convalescent COVID-19 originated in the United States, Italy and Spain. The cDNA or gDNA used as material had been derived from T cells, B-cell-depleted T cells, or PBMCs.

CDR1 and CDR2 from the germline V gene are MDHEN and SYDVKM. The CDR3 has 17 residues. The V and J ends lost 5 bases and 4 bases, in that order; junction bases with no gene match: 12. This clone has just one count. Original handling: Reference gene primer amplification yielded estimated nucleated cell counts. Assay used: immunoSEQ multiplex PCR; TCRdb lists only in-frame clones, some missing. Clonal size and the V and J genes are those of that table, whereas D and trimming came from the DNA. The sample shows some 200,000 clones, 84% of them seen only once. The clonotype was recovered from a woman aged 25 to 39 who had recovered from COVID-19. The sequenced sample consisted of peripheral blood. The rearrangement links TRBV28 to TRBJ2-5; 11 bases match TRBD2. The CDR3 DNA follows: TGTGCCAGCAGTCCACCGACTAGCGGGGAGATAGGAGAGACCCAGTACTTC. Its protein product is CASSPPTSGEIGETQYF.